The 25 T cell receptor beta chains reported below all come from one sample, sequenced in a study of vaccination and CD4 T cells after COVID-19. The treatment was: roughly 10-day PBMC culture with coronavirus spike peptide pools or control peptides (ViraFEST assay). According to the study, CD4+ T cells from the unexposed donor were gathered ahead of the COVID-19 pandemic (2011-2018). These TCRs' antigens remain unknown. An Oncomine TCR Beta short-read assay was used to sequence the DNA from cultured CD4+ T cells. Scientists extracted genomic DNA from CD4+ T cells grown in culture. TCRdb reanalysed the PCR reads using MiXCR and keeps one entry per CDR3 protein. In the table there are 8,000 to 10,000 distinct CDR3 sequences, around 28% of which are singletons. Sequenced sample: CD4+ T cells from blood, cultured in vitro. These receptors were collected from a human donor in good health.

CDR3 DNA sequence: TGTGCCAGCAGCTATCAGACGGGATTGGGGTATGGCTACACCTTC. This gives the protein CASSYQTGLGYGYTF. This chain links TRBV11-2 with TRBJ1-2; D remains ambiguous. V dropped 4 bases and J dropped 5 bases, with 17 bases sitting between them. The V gene's germline CDR1 is SGHAT and CDR2 FQNNGV. This CDR3 contains 15 residues. The full variable domain, with the rest looked up from reference TRBV11-2 and TRBJ1-2, is EAGVAQSPRYKIIEKRQSVAFWCNPISGHATLYWYQQILGQGPKLLIQFQNNGVVDDSQLPKDRFSAERLKGVDSTLKIQPAKLEDSAVYLCASSYQTGLGYGYTFGSGTRLTVV.

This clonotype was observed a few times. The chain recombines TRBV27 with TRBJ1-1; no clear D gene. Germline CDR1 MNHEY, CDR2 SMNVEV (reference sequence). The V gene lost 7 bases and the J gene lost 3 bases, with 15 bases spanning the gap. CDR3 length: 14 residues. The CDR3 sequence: CASNRDGSDTEAFF. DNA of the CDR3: TGTGCCAGCAACAGAGATGGGAGCGACACTGAAGCTTTCTTT.

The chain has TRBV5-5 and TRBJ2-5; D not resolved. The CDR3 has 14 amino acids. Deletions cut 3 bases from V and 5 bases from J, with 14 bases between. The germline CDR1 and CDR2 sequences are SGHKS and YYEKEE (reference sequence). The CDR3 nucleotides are TGTGCCAGCAGCTCGCCCTCAGACGGGGAGACCCAGTACTTC. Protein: CASSSPSDGETQYF.

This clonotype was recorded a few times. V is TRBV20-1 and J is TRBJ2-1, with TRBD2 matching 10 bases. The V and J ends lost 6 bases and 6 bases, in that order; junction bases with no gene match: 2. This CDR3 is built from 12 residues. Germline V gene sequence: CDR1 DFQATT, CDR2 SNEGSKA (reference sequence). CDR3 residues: CSALAGVNEQFF. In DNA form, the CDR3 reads TGCAGTGCCCTAGCGGGAGTCAATGAGCAGTTCTTC.

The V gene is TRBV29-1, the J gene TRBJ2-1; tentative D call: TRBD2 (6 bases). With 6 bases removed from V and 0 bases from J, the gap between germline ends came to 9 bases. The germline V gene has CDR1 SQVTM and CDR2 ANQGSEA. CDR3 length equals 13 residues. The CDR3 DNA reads TGCAGCGTCCTGACTAGCTCCTACAATGAGCAGTTCTTC. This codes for CSVLTSSYNEQFF.

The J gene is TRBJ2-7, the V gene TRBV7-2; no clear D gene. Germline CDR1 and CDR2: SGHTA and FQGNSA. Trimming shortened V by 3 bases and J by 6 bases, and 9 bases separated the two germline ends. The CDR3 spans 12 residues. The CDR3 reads CASSFHSLEQYF. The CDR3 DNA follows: TGTGCCAGCAGCTTCCACTCCCTCGAGCAGTACTTC.

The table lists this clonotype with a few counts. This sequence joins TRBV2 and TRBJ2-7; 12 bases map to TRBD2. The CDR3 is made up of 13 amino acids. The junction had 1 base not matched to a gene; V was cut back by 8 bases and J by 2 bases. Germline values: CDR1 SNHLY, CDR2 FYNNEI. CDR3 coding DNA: TGTGCCAGCCCTAGCGGGAGGGCCTACGAGCAGTACTTC. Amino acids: CASPSGRAYEQYF.

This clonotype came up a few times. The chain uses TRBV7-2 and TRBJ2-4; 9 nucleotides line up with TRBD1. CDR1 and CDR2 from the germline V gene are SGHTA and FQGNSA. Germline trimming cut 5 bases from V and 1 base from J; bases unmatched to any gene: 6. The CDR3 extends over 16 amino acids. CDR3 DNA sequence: TGTGCCAGCAGCACGCGGACAGGGGTGGCCAAAAACATTCAGTACTTC. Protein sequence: CASSTRTGVAKNIQYF.

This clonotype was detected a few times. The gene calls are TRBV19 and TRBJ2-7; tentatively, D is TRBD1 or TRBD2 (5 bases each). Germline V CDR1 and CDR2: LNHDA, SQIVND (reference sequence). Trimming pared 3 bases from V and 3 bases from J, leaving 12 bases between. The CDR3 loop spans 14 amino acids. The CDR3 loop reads CASSIGTGSYEQYF. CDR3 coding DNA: TGTGCCAGTAGTATTGGGACGGGGAGCTACGAGCAGTACTTC. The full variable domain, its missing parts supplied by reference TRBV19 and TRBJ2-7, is DGGITQSPKYLFRKEGQNVTLSCEQNLNHDAMYWYRQDPGQGLRLIYYSQIVNDFQKGDIAEGYSVSREKKESFPLTVTSAQKNPTAFYLCASSIGTGSYEQYFGPGTRLTVT.

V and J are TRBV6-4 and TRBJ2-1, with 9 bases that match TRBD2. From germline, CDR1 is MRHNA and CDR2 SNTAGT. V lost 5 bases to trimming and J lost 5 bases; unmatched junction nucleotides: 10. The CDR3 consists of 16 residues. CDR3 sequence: CASSRGSLAGNNEQFF. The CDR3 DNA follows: TGTGCCAGCAGTAGGGGTTCGCTAGCGGGAAACAATGAGCAGTTCTTC.

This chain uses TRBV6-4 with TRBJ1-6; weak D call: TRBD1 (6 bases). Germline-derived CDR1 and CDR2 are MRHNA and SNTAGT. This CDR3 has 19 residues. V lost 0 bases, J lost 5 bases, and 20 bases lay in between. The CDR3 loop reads CASSDSGATGSPNNSPLHF. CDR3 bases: TGTGCCAGCAGTGACTCGGGGGCGACAGGTTCTCCGAATAATTCACCCCTCCACTTT.

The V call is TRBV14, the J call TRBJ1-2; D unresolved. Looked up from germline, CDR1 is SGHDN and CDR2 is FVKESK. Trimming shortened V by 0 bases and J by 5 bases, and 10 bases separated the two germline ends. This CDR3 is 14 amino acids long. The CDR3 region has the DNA TGTGCCAGCAGCCAAGAGAGGTTGGGGTATGGCTACACCTTC. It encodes CASSQERLGYGYTF.

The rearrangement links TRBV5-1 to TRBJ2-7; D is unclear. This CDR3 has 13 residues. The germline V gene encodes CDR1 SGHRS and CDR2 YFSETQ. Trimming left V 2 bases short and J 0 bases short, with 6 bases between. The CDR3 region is CASSFTASYEQYF. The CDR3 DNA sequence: TGCGCCAGCAGCTTTACGGCCTCCTACGAGCAGTACTTC.

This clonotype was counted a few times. CDR3 in DNA: TGTGCCAGTAGTATTTCCAACAGGAGGAACACTGAAGCTTTCTTT. Amino acid sequence: CASSISNRRNTEAFF. The rearrangement joins TRBV19 to TRBJ1-1; tentative D call: TRBD1 (5 bases). Germline CDR1 and CDR2: LNHDA and SQIVND (reference sequence). The ends were cut back, 3 bases at V and 1 base at J, with 12 bases in the middle. The CDR3 extends over 15 amino acids.

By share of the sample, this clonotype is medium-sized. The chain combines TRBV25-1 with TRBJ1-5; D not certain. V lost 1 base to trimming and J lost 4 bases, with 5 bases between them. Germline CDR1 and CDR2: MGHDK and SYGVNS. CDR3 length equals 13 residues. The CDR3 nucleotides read TGTGCCAGCAGTGAATCGGGGAATCAGCCCCAGCATTTT. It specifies CASSESGNQPQHF.

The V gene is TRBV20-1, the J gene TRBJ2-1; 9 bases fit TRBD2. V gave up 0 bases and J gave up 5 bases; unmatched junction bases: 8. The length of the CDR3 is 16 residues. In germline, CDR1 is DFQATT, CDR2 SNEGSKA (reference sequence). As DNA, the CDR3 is TGCAGTGCTAGAGATCCGGTAGCGGGGGTCCACAATGAGCAGTTCTTC. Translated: CSARDPVAGVHNEQFF.

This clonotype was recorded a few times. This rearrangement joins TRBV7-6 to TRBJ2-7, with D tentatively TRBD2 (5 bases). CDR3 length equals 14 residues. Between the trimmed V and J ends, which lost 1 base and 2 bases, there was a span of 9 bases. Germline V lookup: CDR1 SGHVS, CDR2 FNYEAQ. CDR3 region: CASSLVEGTYEQYF. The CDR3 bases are TGTGCCAGCAGCTTAGTAGAGGGAACCTACGAGCAGTACTTC.

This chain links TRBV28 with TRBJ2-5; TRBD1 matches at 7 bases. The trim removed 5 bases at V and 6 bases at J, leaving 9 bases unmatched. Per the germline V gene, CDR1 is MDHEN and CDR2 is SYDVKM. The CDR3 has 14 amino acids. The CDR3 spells CASSDTGERKTQYF. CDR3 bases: TGTGCCAGCAGTGACACAGGGGAGAGAAAGACCCAGTACTTC.

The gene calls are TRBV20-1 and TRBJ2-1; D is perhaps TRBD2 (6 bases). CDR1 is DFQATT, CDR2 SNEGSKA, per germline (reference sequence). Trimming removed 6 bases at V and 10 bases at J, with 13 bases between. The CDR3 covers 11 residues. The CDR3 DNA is TGCAGTGCCCGACTAGTGAGGGAGCAGTTCTTC. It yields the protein CSARLVREQFF.

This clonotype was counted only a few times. CDR3 sequence reads: CATSRDVSATNEKLFF. The DNA of the CDR3 is TGTGCCACCAGCAGAGATGTTAGTGCAACTAATGAAAAACTGTTTTTT. This chain joins TRBV15 and TRBJ1-4, with no clear D. CDR1 is LNHNV, CDR2 YYDKDF, per germline (reference sequence). The CDR3 contains 16 residues. Trimming removed 0 bases at V and 0 bases at J, with 8 bases between. The complete variable domain, with remaining parts taken from reference TRBV15 and TRBJ1-4, reads DAMVIQNPRYQVTQFGKPVTLSCSQTLNHNVMYWYQQKSSQAPKLLFHYYDKDFNNEADTPDNFQSRRPNTSFCFLDIRSPGLGDTAMYLCATSRDVSATNEKLFFGSGTQLSVL.

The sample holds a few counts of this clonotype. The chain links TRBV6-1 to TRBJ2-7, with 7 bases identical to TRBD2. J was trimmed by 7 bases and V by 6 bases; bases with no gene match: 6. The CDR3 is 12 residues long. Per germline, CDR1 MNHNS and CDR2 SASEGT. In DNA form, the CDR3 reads TGTGCCAGCAGAACTAGCGTGGGTGAGCAGTACTTC. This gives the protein CASRTSVGEQYF.

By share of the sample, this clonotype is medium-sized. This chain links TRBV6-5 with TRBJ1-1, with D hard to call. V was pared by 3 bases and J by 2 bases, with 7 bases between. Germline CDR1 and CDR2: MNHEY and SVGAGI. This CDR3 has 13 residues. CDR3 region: CASSYYSNTEAFF. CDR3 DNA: TGTGCCAGCAGTTATTACAGCAACACTGAAGCTTTCTTT.

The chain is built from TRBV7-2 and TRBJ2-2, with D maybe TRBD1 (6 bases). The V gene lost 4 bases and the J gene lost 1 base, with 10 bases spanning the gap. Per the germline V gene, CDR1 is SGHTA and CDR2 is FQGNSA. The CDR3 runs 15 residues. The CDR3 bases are TGTGCCAGCAGCTCCGACAGGCGGAACACCGGGGAGCTGTTTTTT. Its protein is CASSSDRRNTGELFF.

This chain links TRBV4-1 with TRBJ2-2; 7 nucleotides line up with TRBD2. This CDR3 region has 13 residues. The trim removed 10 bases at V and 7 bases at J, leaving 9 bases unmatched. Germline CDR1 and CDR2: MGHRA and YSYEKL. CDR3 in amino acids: CATSTSLVGELFF. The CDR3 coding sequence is TGCGCCACCTCGACTAGCCTCGTCGGGGAGCTGTTTTTT.

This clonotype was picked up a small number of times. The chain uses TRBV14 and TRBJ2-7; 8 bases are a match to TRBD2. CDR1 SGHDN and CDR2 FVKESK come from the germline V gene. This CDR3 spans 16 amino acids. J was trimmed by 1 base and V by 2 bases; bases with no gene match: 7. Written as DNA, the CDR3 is TGTGCCAGCAGCCAAATTATGACGGGAGGGTCCTACGAGCAGTACTTC. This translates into CASSQIMTGGSYEQYF.